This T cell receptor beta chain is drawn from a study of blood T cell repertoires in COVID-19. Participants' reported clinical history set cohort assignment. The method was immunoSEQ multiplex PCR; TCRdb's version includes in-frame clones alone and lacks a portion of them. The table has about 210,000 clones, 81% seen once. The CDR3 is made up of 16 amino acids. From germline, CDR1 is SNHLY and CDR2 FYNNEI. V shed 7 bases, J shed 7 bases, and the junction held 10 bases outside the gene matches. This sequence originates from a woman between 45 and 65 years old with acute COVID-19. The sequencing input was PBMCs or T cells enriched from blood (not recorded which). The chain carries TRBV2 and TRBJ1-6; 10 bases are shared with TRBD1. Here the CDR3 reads CASKGGTGAGNSPLHF. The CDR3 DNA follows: TGTGCCAGCAAAGGAGGGACAGGGGCGGGCAATTCACCCCTCCACTTT.